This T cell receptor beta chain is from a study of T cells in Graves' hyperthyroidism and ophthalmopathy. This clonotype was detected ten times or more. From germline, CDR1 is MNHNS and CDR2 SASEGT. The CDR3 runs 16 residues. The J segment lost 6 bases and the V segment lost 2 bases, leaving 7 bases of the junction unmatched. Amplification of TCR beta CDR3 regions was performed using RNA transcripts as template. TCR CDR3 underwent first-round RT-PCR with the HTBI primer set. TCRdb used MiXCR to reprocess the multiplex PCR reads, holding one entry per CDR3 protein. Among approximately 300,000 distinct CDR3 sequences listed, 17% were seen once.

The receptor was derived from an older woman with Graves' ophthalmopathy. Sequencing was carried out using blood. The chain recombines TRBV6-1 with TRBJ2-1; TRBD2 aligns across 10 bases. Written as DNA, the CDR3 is TGTGCCAGCAGTGAACTAGCGGGGGTATCTGGCAATGAGCAGTTCTTC. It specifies CASSELAGVSGNEQFF.